This TCR beta chain comes out of a study of CD8 T cells in ankylosing spondylitis. V dropped 5 bases and J dropped 3; count of bases not matched to a gene: 7. CDR1 is SGHRS and CDR2 is YFSETQ in the germline V gene. The CDR3 consists of 15 residues. TCRdb re-analysed the 5' RACE reads in MiXCR, keeping a single row per CDR3 protein. The table includes roughly 90,000 distinct CDR3 sequences, about 8.6% detected once. This clonotype was observed many times. V usage is TRBV5-1 and J usage is TRBJ2-2; 7 bases map to TRBD2. Sequences were obtained from blood, either unsorted or a sorted T cell fraction (not recorded which). This clonotype was obtained from a male donor with ankylosing spondylitis or in good health (not recorded which). The CDR3 protein is CASRAPSGDTGELFF. The DNA of the CDR3 is TGCGCCAGCAGAGCACCCAGCGGGGACACCGGGGAGCTGTTTTTT.